This T cell receptor beta chain is from a study of blood T cell repertoires in COVID-19 (dated by TCRdb to 2018 to 2021). Background on the whole study: Collaborator samples came from the United States, Italy and Spain and covered acute and convalescent phases of COVID-19. The material from the prospective study consisted of cDNA or gDNA derived from T cells, B-cell-depleted T cells, or PBMCs. Subjects who had been exposed to COVID-19, were actively infected with it, or had recovered from it provided the deeply sampled blood TCRbeta repertoires that made up the dataset. The repertoires were released in a freely available public database meant as a resource for research on the immune response to SARS-CoV-2. Samples came from the ongoing ImmuneRACE study (first 160 participants) plus 1,254 subjects from 6 global collaborators. A de-identified subject ID, COVID-19 status, age in years and sex were almost always included in the sample metadata. Where HLA class I and class II types were available, the types were taken from metadata supplied by the sample provider, not from assay-based typing. Overall study results and their limits: The amount of clinical and demographic metadata varied by source and participant and was provided uncurated.

As to this clone: This receptor's antigen is unknown. No per-base quality is available; no much larger clone lies one base away.

In the prospective study, participants were 18 to 89 years old, resided in about two dozen geographic areas of the United States, and were enrolled through a virtual design. Cohort assignment in the prospective study relied on participant-reported clinical history from a screening survey and a study questionnaire. ImmuneRACE Cohort 3 recovered participants were defined by two consecutive negative NP/OP PCR tests, healthcare professional clearance, or symptom resolution. In the prospective study, whole blood, serum and a nasopharyngeal or oropharyngeal swab were collected from each participant by mobile phlebotomists. Participants in the prospective study had the option to provide additional blood draws and questionnaires over a roughly two-month period. Before DNA extraction, prospective study blood samples were shipped either frozen or at room temperature. TCRbeta CDR3 regions were amplified from genomic DNA by means of the immunoSEQ Assay, a bias-controlled multiplex PCR. In the paper's pipeline: Nucleated cell counts per sample were estimated from amplification of reference gene primers within the assay. To quantify the absolute abundance of each unique TCRbeta CDR3 rearrangement, sequence reads were collapsed and filtered. For each sample, productive Simpson clonality was calculated as the square root of Simpson's diversity index across productive rearrangements. The source is immuneACCESS, and TCRdb retained only in-frame sequences with V and J called. Part of the clones is not carried over; for the studies checked, unresolved V genes explain less than half of this, and the remainder is unexplained. V and J calls and clone size are those listed in that table; D and trimming were worked out from the DNA. The table for this sample lists roughly 180,000 clones; approximately 80% of them were counted only once. The ten largest clones add up to approximately 11% of the sample.

The CDR3 has 18 amino acids, counting the end cysteine and phenylalanine. Kept here is only the CDR3 DNA, which spans 54 bases and is read in frame from base 1. At the junction V is shortened by 3 bases and J by 0 bases; bases outside the gene matches: 11. For CDR1 and CDR2, the germline V gene lists SNHLY and FYNNEI. The receptor's source is a man between 45 and 60 years old who had recovered from COVID-19. This receptor chain uses TRBV2 and TRBJ2-5; the central 9 bases match TRBD2. The sample taken for sequencing was PBMCs or T cells enriched from blood (not recorded which). The CDR3 protein sequence reads: CASSDSGGPPTNQETQYF. The DNA sequence is as follows: TGTGCCAGCAGTGATAGCGGGGGCCCGCCGACCAACCAAGAGACCCAGTACTTC.